These 20 T cell receptor beta chains originate from one sample sequenced in a study of T-cell reconstitution after alpha-beta-depleted transplantation in children. TCRbeta library construction was performed incorporating unique molecular identifiers. MiXCR was run by TCRdb on the PCR reads, yielding one entry per CDR3 protein. This sample carries some 640,000 distinct CDR3 sequences, approximately 15% of them seen once, and the ten largest clones take approximately 1.1%. Material: PBMCs from the stem cell graft donor, obtained from the stem cell graft. These receptor sequences come from a human donor who donated a stem cell graft to a child with acute myeloid leukemia.

V gene TRBV28 combines with J gene TRBJ2-7; 8 nucleotides line up with TRBD1. Germline V gene data show CDR1 as MDHEN and CDR2 as SYDVKM. With V trimmed by 4 bases and J by 4 bases, 3 bases remained unmatched. This CDR3 is 13 amino acids long. CDR3 protein: CASSSGGTYEQYV. CDR3 DNA sequence: TGTGCCAGCAGTTCAGGGGGCACGTACGAGCAGTACGTC.

In this sample, this clonotype turned up many times. The V and J genes are TRBV27 and TRBJ2-7; no clear D gene. Germline CDR1 MNHEY, CDR2 SMNVEV (reference sequence). V dropped 0 bases and J dropped 5 bases, with 8 bases sitting between them. The CDR3 is 13 residues long. CDR3 protein: CASSLSRFHEQYF. Written as DNA, the CDR3 is TGTGCCAGCAGTTTATCGCGGTTCCACGAGCAGTACTTC.

This clonotype was observed at least ten times. The chain combines TRBV6-5 with TRBJ2-5, with D uncertain. Trimming shortened V by 9 bases and J by 5 bases, and 13 bases separated the two germline ends. CDR3 length: 12 residues. Germline V gene sequence: CDR1 MNHEY, CDR2 SVGAGI. CDR3 residues: CASNEPEETQYF. In DNA, the CDR3 is TGTGCCAGTAACGAGCCAGAGGAGACCCAGTACTTC.

In its sample, this clonotype was seen many times. The CDR3 DNA sequence: TGCAGTGCTAGGGGACAGCGCAATCAGCCCCAGCATTTT. Translation: CSARGQRNQPQHF. The gene calls are TRBV20-1 and TRBJ1-5; 7 bases match TRBD1. The CDR3 extends over 13 amino acids. Losses at the gene ends were 3 bases for V and 2 bases for J; bases not matched to a gene: 1. CDR1 and CDR2 from the germline V gene are DFQATT and SNEGSKA (reference sequence).

The V gene is TRBV12-3 or TRBV12-4, the J gene TRBJ1-4; no clear D. CDR3 size: 13 residues. The V end was cut by 4 bases, the J end by 8 bases, with 11 bases between. Here the CDR3 reads CASSWPRGEKLFF. CDR3 in DNA: TGTGCCAGCAGTTGGCCCCGAGGCGAAAAACTGTTTTTT.

About this clonotype: This CDR3 fails to terminate in the conserved phenylalanine or tryptophan, so it likely reflects a read error. The J gene is TRBJ2-5, the V gene TRBV12-3 or TRBV12-4; D uncertain. The CDR3 has 15 residues. Trimming took off 3 bases at V and 5 bases at J, with 16 bases between the two ends. This CDR3 is CASSFVAQRKETQYC. The CDR3 DNA is TGTGCCAGCAGTTTCGTGGCCCAGCGAAAGGAGACCCAGTACTGC.

The rearrangement uses TRBV20-1 and TRBJ2-5; TRBD1 aligns across 8 bases. This CDR3 has 14 amino acids. With 0 bases clipped from V and 13 bases from J, the junction kept 13 bases outside the gene matches. The germline CDR1 and CDR2 sequences are DFQATT and SNEGSKA (reference sequence). CDR3 loop: CSARDLLRDRWAYF. In nucleotides, the CDR3 is TGCAGTGCTAGAGATCTCCTCCGGGACAGGTGGGCGTACTTC.

Many counts were recorded for this clonotype. This chain joins TRBV20-1 and TRBJ1-1; D remains ambiguous. V was pared by 5 bases and J by 4 bases, with 17 bases between. The germline V gene encodes CDR1 DFQATT and CDR2 SNEGSKA (reference sequence). The CDR3 totals 14 residues. The CDR3 region has the DNA TGCAGTGCTCCGCCCCCGGGAAAGGGCACTGAAGCTTTCTTT. It yields the protein CSAPPPGKGTEAFF.

This clonotype has at least ten counts. This chain's CDR3 is CSAVPAGDTQYF. The CDR3 DNA sequence: TGCAGTGCTGTGCCAGCGGGAGATACGCAGTATTTT. The chain joins TRBV20-1 to TRBJ2-3; perhaps TRBD2 as D (6 bases). The germline CDR1 and CDR2 sequences are DFQATT and SNEGSKA (reference sequence). The CDR3 runs to 12 residues. Trimming took off 5 bases at V and 5 bases at J, with 11 bases between the two ends.

This clonotype has only a few counts. This rearrangement joins TRBV5-1 to TRBJ2-1; unclear D gene. This CDR3 region has 15 residues. The V gene lost 4 bases and the J gene lost 3 bases, with 14 bases spanning the gap. Germline V gene sequence: CDR1 SGHRS, CDR2 YFSETQ. The CDR3, as DNA: TGCGCCAGCAGCCCCGTTCTAACGGGCTACAATGAGCAGTTCTTC. This sequence encodes CASSPVLTGYNEQFF.

This clonotype was seen at least ten times. The DNA for the CDR3 is TGTGCCAGCAGCTTGGCCGTTTGGCAGGGCAGAGATACGCAGTATTTT. This codes for CASSLAVWQGRDTQYF. This chain joins TRBV5-6 and TRBJ2-3, with TRBD1 as a possible D gene (5 bases). The germline V gene has CDR1 SGHDT and CDR2 YYEEEE. V lost 0 bases and J lost 5, with 16 bases in between. There are 16 residues in the CDR3.

This clonotype was detected a few times. The rearrangement uses TRBV25-1 and TRBJ1-2; no clear D gene. The germline V gene has CDR1 MGHDK and CDR2 SYGVNS. The CDR3 is made up of 14 amino acids. Trimming cost V 2 bases and J 1 base, with 8 bases left between them. The CDR3 loop is CASSERANNYGYTF. As DNA, the CDR3 is TGTGCCAGCAGTGAAAGGGCGAATAACTATGGCTACACCTTC.

The chain uses TRBV28 and TRBJ2-7; 7 positions match TRBD1. Germline V gene lookup returns CDR1 MDHEN and CDR2 SYDVKM. This CDR3 comprises 15 residues. With V trimmed by 6 bases and J by 4 bases, 12 bases remained unmatched. This CDR3 reads CASRSDRDRFYEQYV. The CDR3 DNA sequence: TGTGCCAGCAGATCCGACAGGGATCGTTTTTACGAGCAGTACGTC.

Many counts were recorded for this clonotype. The chain carries TRBV4-3 and TRBJ2-7, with D unresolved. Germline V lookup: CDR1 LGHNA, CDR2 YSLEER. Trimming stripped 0 bases from V and 2 bases from J, with 11 bases between. The CDR3 covers 15 residues. CDR3 sequence reads: CASSQDPVGPYEQYF. The CDR3, as DNA: TGCGCCAGCAGCCAAGATCCCGTCGGACCCTACGAGCAGTACTTC.

Many counts were recorded for this clonotype. V and J are TRBV6-4 and TRBJ1-1; D unresolved. CDR1 and CDR2 (germline): MRHNA, SNTAGT. Trimming took 3 bases from V and 1 from J, leaving 9 bases between them. This CDR3 region has 14 residues. Here the CDR3 reads CASSDGPGNTEAFF. In nucleotides, the CDR3 is TGTGCCAGCAGTGATGGGCCCGGGAACACTGAAGCTTTCTTT.

The J gene is TRBJ2-5, the V gene TRBV20-1; 8 nucleotides agree with TRBD1. Germline assignment: CDR1 DFQATT and CDR2 SNEGSKA (reference sequence). The junction had 5 bases not matched to a gene; V was cut back by 1 base and J by 1 base. This CDR3 has 15 residues. CDR3 residues: CSARAETGVQETQYF. The CDR3 region has the DNA TGCAGTGCTAGAGCAGAGACAGGGGTCCAAGAGACCCAGTACTTC.

The table lists this clonotype with many counts. The V call is TRBV20-1, the J call TRBJ2-3; 7 positions match TRBD1. CDR3 length: 15 residues. Germline trimming cut 0 bases from V and 3 bases from J; bases unmatched to any gene: 6. Germline V gene data show CDR1 as DFQATT and CDR2 as SNEGSKA (reference sequence). CDR3 amino acids: CSARDDRDVTDTQYF. The CDR3 DNA follows: TGCAGTGCTAGAGACGACAGGGATGTAACAGATACGCAGTATTTT.

This clonotype appeared a few times. This chain uses TRBV7-2 with TRBJ2-7; 7 positions match TRBD1. CDR3 size: 18 residues. The germline V gene has CDR1 SGHTA and CDR2 FQGNSA. V was clipped by 0 bases and J by 1 base; unmatched bases: 12. The CDR3 DNA follows: TGTGCCAGCAGCTTAGCGCACCGGGACAGCCTGGATTCCTACGAGCAGTACGTC. This codes for CASSLAHRDSLDSYEQYV.

This chain uses TRBV5-6 with TRBJ1-1, with a tentative D call TRBD1 (5 bases). The V and J ends lost 9 bases and 0 bases respectively, with 12 bases between them. CDR1 SGHDT and CDR2 YYEEEE come from the germline V gene. The CDR3 is made up of 13 amino acids. CDR3 bases: TGTGCCACACGGGGGGGGATGAACACTGAAGCTTTCTTT. This encodes CATRGGMNTEAFF.

The chain couples TRBV6-5 to TRBJ2-5; perhaps TRBD1 as D (6 bases). V was cut by 2 bases and J by 2 bases, with 15 bases left in between. The CDR3 loop spans 16 amino acids. CDR1 is MNHEY, CDR2 SVGAGI, per germline. CDR3 sequence reads: CASSYQGPLGQETQYF. The CDR3, as DNA: TGTGCCAGCAGTTACCAGGGGCCGCTGGGGCAAGAGACCCAGTACTTC.